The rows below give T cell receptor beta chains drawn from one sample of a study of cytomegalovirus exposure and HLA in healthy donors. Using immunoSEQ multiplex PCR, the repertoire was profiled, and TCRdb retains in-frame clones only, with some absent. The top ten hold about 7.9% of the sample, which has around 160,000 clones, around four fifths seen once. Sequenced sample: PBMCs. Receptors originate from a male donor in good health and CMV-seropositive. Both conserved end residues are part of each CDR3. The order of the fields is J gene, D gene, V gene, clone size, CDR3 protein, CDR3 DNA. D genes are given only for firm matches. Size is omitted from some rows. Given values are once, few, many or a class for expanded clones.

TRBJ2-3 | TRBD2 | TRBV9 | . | CASSVGSGGAADTQYF | TGTGCCAGCAGCGTAGGCAGCGGGGGGGCCGCGGATACGCAGTATTTT
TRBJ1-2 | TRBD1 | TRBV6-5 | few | CASSYGTGAGGYTF | TGTGCCAGCAGTTACGGTACAGGGGCCGGTGGCTACACCTTC
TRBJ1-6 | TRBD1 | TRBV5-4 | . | CASSYGQGGSPLHF | TGTGCCAGCAGCTATGGACAGGGTGGGTCACCCCTCCACTTT
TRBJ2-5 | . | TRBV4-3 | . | CASSQRRLAGGTQYF | TGCGCCAGCAGCCAAAGGAGGTTGGCCGGCGGGACCCAGTACTTC
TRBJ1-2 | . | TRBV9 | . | CASSVGASANPNYGYTF | TGTGCCAGCAGCGTAGGGGCCTCCGCCAACCCTAACTATGGCTACACCTTC
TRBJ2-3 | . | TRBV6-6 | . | CASSYRGSGTDTQYF | TGTGCCAGCAGTTACAGGGGGTCAGGCACAGATACGCAGTATTTT
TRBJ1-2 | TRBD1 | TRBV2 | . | CASSDTGADYGYTF | TGTGCCAGCAGTGATACAGGGGCGGACTATGGCTACACCTTC
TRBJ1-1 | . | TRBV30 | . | CAWSRRGTDTEAFF | TGTGCCTGGAGCCGGCGGGGGACGGACACTGAAGCTTTCTTT
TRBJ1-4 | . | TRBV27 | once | CASSLWGRGGEKLFF | TGTGCCAGCAGTTTATGGGGTAGGGGAGGTGAAAAACTGTTTTTT
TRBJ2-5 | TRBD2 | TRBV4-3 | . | CASSQGIAGPQETQYF | TGCGCCAGCAGCCAAGGTATAGCGGGGCCACAAGAGACCCAGTACTTC
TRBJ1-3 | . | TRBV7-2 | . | CASSLSSLDFSGNTIYF | TGTGCCAGCAGCCTCTCGAGTCTGGACTTCTCTGGAAACACCATATATTTT
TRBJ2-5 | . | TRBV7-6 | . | CASSLAGLGETQYF | TGTGCCAGCAGCTTAGCGGGGCTCGGAGAGACCCAGTACTTC
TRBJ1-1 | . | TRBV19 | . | CASSMLGGTEAFF | TGTGCCAGTAGTATGTTGGGGGGGACTGAAGCTTTCTTT
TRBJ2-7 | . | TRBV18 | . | CASSPGAGTYEQYF | TGTGCCAGCTCACCAGGGGCAGGCACCTACGAGCAGTACTTC
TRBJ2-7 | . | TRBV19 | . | CASSIVETGEQYF | TGTGCCAGTAGTATTGTGGAAACGGGGGAGCAGTACTTC
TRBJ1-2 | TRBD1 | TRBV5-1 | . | CASSWDRDYYGYTF | TGCGCCAGCAGCTGGGACAGGGATTACTATGGCTACACCTTC